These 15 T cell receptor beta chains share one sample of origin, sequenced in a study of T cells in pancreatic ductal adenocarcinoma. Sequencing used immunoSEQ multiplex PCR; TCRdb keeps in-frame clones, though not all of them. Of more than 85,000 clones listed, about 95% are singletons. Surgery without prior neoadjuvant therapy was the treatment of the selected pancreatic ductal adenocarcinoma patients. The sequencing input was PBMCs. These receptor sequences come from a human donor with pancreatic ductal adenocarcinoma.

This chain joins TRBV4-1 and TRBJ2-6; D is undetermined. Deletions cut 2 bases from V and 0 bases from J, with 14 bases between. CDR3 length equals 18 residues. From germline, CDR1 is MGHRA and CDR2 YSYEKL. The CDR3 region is CASSQFAAGSSGANVLTF. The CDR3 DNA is TGCGCCAGCAGCCAATTCGCGGCCGGCTCCTCTGGGGCCAACGTCCTGACTTTC.

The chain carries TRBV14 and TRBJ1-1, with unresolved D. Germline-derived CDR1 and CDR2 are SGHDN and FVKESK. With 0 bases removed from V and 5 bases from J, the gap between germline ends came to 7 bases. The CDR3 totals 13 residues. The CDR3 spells CASSQDLATEAFF. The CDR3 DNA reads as TGTGCCAGCAGCCAAGATTTGGCAACTGAAGCTTTCTTT.

The CDR3 DNA sequence: TGTGCCATCGGGGGGAAACAGGGGGCGGTAGAAGAGACCCAGTACTTC. The encoded protein is CAIGGKQGAVEETQYF. This chain uses TRBV10-3 with TRBJ2-5; 9 bases map to TRBD1. Germline CDR1 is ENHRY and CDR2 is SYGVKD. V trimming: 8 bases; J trimming: 3 bases; junction bases outside the gene matches: 13. The CDR3 has 16 residues.

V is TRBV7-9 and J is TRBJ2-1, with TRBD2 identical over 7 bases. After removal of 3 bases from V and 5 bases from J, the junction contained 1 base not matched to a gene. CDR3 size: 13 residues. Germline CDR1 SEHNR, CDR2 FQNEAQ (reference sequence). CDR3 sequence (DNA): TGTGCCAGCAGCTTGGGACTAAACAATGAGCAGTTCTTC. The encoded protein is CASSLGLNNEQFF.

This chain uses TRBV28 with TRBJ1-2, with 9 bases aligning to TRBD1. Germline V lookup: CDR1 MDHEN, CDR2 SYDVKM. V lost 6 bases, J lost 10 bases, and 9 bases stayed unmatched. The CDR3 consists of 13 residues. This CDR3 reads CASRGVGQGSYTF. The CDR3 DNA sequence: TGTGCCAGCAGGGGGGTGGGACAGGGTTCCTACACCTTC.

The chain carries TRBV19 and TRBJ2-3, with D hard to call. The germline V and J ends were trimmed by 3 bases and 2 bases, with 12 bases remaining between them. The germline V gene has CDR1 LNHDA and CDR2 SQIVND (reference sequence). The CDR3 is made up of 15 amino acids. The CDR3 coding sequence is TGTGCCAGTAGTATGGGCCAGCCTGCCACAGATACGCAGTATTTT. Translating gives CASSMGQPATDTQYF.

CDR3 coding DNA: TGTGCCAGCATGCAACAGGATTACAATGAGCAGTTCTTC. Residues: CASMQQDYNEQFF. The J gene is TRBJ2-1, the V gene TRBV27; TRBD1 is a possible D gene (5 bases). This CDR3 region has 13 residues. Trimming took off 7 bases at V and 4 bases at J, with 11 bases between the two ends. In germline, CDR1 is MNHEY, CDR2 SMNVEV (reference sequence).

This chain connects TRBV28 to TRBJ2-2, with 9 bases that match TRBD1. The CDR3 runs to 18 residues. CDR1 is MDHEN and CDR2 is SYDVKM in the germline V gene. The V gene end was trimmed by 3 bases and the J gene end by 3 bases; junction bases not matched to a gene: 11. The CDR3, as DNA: TGTGCCAGCAGTTTCTCCCGCCGGGACAGGGAGTACACCGGGGAGCTGTTTTTT. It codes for CASSFSRRDREYTGELFF.

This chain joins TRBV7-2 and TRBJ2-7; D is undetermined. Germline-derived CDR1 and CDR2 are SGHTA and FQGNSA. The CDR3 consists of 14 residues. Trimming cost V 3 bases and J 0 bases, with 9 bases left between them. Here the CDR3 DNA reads TGTGCCAGCAGCTTGGGCTATAGCTCCTACGAGCAGTACTTC. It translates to CASSLGYSSYEQYF.

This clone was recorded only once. CDR3: CASSKLQGSNTEAFF. CDR3 DNA sequence: TGCGCCAGCAGCAAACTACAGGGATCGAACACTGAAGCTTTCTTT. V is TRBV4-1 and J is TRBJ1-1, with a weak D call TRBD1 (6 bases). The CDR3 contains 15 residues. CDR1 and CDR2 from the germline V gene are MGHRA and YSYEKL. With 5 bases removed from V and 1 base from J, the gap between germline ends came to 14 bases.

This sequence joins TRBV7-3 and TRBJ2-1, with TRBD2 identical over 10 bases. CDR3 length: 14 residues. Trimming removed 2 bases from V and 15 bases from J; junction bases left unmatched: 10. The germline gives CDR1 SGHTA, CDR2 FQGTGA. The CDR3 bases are TGTGCCAGCAGCTTAGGAACTAGCGGGACGAAGGTGTTCTTC. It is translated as CASSLGTSGTKVFF.

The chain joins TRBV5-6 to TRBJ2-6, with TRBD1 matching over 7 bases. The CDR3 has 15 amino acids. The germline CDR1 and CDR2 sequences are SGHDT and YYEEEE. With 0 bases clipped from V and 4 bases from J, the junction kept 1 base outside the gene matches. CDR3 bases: TGTGCCAGCAGCTTGGGACAGGGAGGGGCCAACGTCCTGACTTTC. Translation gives CASSLGQGGANVLTF.

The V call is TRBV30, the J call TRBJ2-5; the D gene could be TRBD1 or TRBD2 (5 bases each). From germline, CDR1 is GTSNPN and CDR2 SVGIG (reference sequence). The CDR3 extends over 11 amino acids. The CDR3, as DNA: TGTGCTTGGGGGAGACAAGAGACCCAGTACTTC. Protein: CAWGRQETQYF.

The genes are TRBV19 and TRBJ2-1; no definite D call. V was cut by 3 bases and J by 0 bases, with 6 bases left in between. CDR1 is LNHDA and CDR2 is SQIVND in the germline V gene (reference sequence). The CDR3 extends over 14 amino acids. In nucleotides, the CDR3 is TGTGCCAGTAGTATGCCAGGCTCCTACAATGAGCAGTTCTTC. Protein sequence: CASSMPGSYNEQFF.

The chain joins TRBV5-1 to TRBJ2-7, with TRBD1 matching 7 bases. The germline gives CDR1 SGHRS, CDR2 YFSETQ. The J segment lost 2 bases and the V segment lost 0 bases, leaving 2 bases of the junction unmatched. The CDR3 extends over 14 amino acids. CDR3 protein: CASSLGGQTYEQYF. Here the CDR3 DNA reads TGCGCCAGCAGCTTGGGGGGACAGACCTACGAGCAGTACTTC.